A single sample is the source of the 9 T cell receptor beta chains below, sequenced in a study of CD8 T cells in ankylosing spondylitis. TCRdb re-derived calls from the 5' RACE reads in MiXCR, one entry per CDR3 protein. The sample shows 180,000 or so distinct CDR3 sequences, about 9.9% of them seen only once. The sample consisted of blood, either unsorted or a sorted T cell fraction (not recorded which). Every receptor here comes from a male donor with ankylosing spondylitis or in good health (not recorded which).

This clonotype was seen many times. CDR3 DNA sequence: TGTGCCAGCAGTCCGCAGGGTATCTACAATGAGCAGTTCTTC. Translation: CASSPQGIYNEQFF. The J gene is TRBJ2-1, the V gene TRBV12-3 or TRBV12-4; a weak D match, TRBD1 (5 bases). The V end was cut by 5 bases, the J end by 3 bases, with 11 bases between. The CDR3 sequence is 14 residues long.

This clonotype was counted a few times. The chain is built from TRBV10-3 and TRBJ2-5, with 7 bases that match TRBD2. This CDR3 is built from 16 residues. With 4 bases clipped from V and 2 bases from J, the junction kept 10 bases outside the gene matches. The V gene's germline CDR1 is ENHRY and CDR2 SYGVKD. CDR3 loop: CAISGRASGTQETQYF. Written as DNA, the CDR3 is TGTGCCATCAGTGGTCGGGCTAGCGGAACTCAAGAGACCCAGTACTTC.

This rearrangement joins TRBV20-1 to TRBJ2-7; D may be TRBD1 (5 bases). This CDR3 contains 13 residues. V was cut by 3 bases and J by 3 bases, with 12 bases left in between. Germline values: CDR1 DFQATT, CDR2 SNEGSKA (reference sequence). This chain's CDR3 is CSASSQGLYEQYF. The CDR3 DNA reads TGCAGTGCTAGTTCGCAGGGCCTCTACGAGCAGTACTTC.

V usage is TRBV19 and J usage is TRBJ1-6; possibly TRBD1 for D (5 bases). V lost 5 bases and J 5 bases, leaving 10 bases between the germline ends. Germline CDR1 and CDR2: LNHDA and SQIVND (reference sequence). The CDR3 runs to 14 residues. CDR3 in DNA: TGTGCCAGTAGTCCGGGACGGAATAATTCACCCCTCCACTTT. It encodes CASSPGRNNSPLHF.

Ten or more counts support this clonotype. The genes are TRBV25-1 and TRBJ2-1, with a possible D match to TRBD2 (5 bases). The CDR3 is made up of 15 amino acids. Trimming took 6 bases from V and 2 from J, leaving 14 bases between them. The germline V gene has CDR1 MGHDK and CDR2 SYGVNS. The DNA for the CDR3 is TGTGCCAGCAGCCGAGGGATAGGGACCTACAATGAGCAGTTCTTC. Protein product: CASSRGIGTYNEQFF.

This clonotype turned up a few times. The V call is TRBV6-1, the J call TRBJ2-7; TRBD1 matches 7 bases. Germline loops: CDR1 MNHNS, CDR2 SASEGT. V lost 8 bases to trimming and J lost 6 bases; unmatched junction nucleotides: 10. The length of the CDR3 is 13 residues. CDR3 region: CASEIDRAREQYF. DNA for the CDR3: TGTGCCAGCGAGATTGACAGGGCGCGCGAGCAGTACTTC.

This clonotype was picked up many times. The chain is built from TRBV4-1 and TRBJ1-1; D perhaps matches TRBD1 (5 bases). The germline gives CDR1 MGHRA, CDR2 YSYEKL. The CDR3 loop spans 15 amino acids. The germline V and J ends were trimmed by 3 bases and 4 bases, with 15 bases remaining between them. The CDR3 here is CASSQVPGEVTEAFF. The CDR3 nucleotides are TGCGCCAGCAGCCAGGTCCCGGGGGAAGTCACTGAAGCTTTCTTT.

This clonotype was found a few times. The V call is TRBV5-1, the J call TRBJ2-6; 11 nucleotides line up with TRBD1. CDR3 length: 16 residues. Germline loops: CDR1 SGHRS, CDR2 YFSETQ. The V segment lost 4 bases and the J segment 3 bases; nucleotides outside the gene matches: 3. CDR3 nucleotides: TGCGCCAGCAGCCTGGACAGGGGGCTTGGGGCCAACGTCCTGACTTTC. Amino acids: CASSLDRGLGANVLTF.

This clonotype was observed many times. The CDR3 bases are TGTGCCAGCAGCCCTCAGTACACTGAAGCTTTCTTT. It is translated as CASSPQYTEAFF. The chain couples TRBV9 to TRBJ1-1, with D uncertain. V lost 4 bases and J 3 bases, leaving 7 bases between the germline ends. CDR1 is SGDLS, CDR2 YYNGEE, per germline. The CDR3 spans 12 residues.